This paragraph reports one T cell receptor (beta chain). Its specificity is not known. This sample was taken from a study of graft-versus-host responses after intestinal transplantation. In the study overall: Transplant types were multivisceral, liver-intestinal, or isolated intestinal. Every one of the recipients received anti-thymocyte globulin induction and afterwards took tacrolimus and steroids for around 3 years. Whole-study results and caveats: Among recipient marrow samples, GvH clones were found; some appeared first in ileum or blood.

This table comes from immunoSEQ multiplex PCR, and its TCRdb copy is limited to in-frame clones, with some not included. The table includes tens of thousands of clones, 80% to 85% detected once. CDR3 length: 16 residues. Trimming removed 4 bases from V and 13 bases from J; junction bases left unmatched: 15. CDR1 is SNHLY and CDR2 is FYNNEI in the germline V gene. The material sequenced was unstimulated CD8+ T cells sorted from spleen or lymph node cells, taken before intestinal transplant. The rearrangement links TRBV2 to TRBJ1-6, with TRBD1 matching over 8 bases. The sequence derives from a human donor who received an intestinal transplant. Here the CDR3 DNA reads TGTGCCAGCAGTGGGGTCCCGGGACAGGCGGGAGGCCCCCTCCACTTT. This sequence encodes CASSGVPGQAGGPLHF.